This T cell receptor (beta chain) was sequenced during a study of T cells in pancreatic ductal adenocarcinoma. From germline, CDR1 is SGHDT and CDR2 YYEEEE. After removal of 0 bases from V and 7 bases from J, the junction contained 6 bases not matched to a gene. The CDR3 length is 14 residues. Selected pancreatic ductal adenocarcinoma patients had undergone surgery without neoadjuvant therapy. Notes on the study in general: Blood had more productive templates and roughly 8-fold more unique clonotypes than tumor.

Using immunoSEQ multiplex PCR, the repertoire was profiled, and TCRdb retains in-frame clones only, with some absent. The data show fewer than 5,000 clones, 68% seen once. Of note for this clone: Its antigen remains unidentified.

The sequencing input was pancreatic tumor tissue. This TCR derives from a human donor with pancreatic ductal adenocarcinoma. The chain carries TRBV5-6 and TRBJ1-2; TRBD1 matches at 7 bases. In DNA form, the CDR3 reads TGTGCCAGCAGCTTGGGCGACAGGGCCTTTGGCTACACCTTC. Translation: CASSLGDRAFGYTF.